The present TCR beta chain was sequenced within a study of Graves' ophthalmopathy and Graves' hyperthyroidism. Study-wide results and caveats: Its predictions of ophthalmopathy progression gave the model 55% to 71% sensitivity and about 72% specificity.

This clonotype was seen repeatedly, ten times or more. The antigen is unknown. TCR beta CDR3 amplification used RNA transcripts. HTBI primers primed a first-round RT-PCR, and a second-round multiplex PCR followed. MiXCR, applied by TCRdb to the multiplex PCR reads, yields one record per CDR3 protein. The table lists about 740,000 distinct CDR3 sequences, roughly 40% of them singletons. The V segment lost 1 base and the J segment 0 bases; nucleotides outside the gene matches: 3. This CDR3 has 16 amino acids. Germline CDR1 is LNHNV and CDR2 is YYDKDF (reference sequence). The receptor comes from an adult man with Graves' ophthalmopathy. V and J are TRBV15 and TRBJ2-7; 10 positions match TRBD2. The sequencing input was peripheral blood. CDR3 coding DNA: TGTGCCACCAGCAGAGGGGGACTAGCGAACTCCTACGAGCAGTACTTC. Translating it yields CATSRGGLANSYEQYF. The whole variable domain, remainder taken from reference TRBV15 and TRBJ2-7, is DAMVIQNPRYQVTQFGKPVTLSCSQTLNHNVMYWYQQKSSQAPKLLFHYYDKDFNNEADTPDNFQSRRPNTSFCFLDIRSPGLGDTAMYLCATSRGGLANSYEQYFGPGTRLTVT.